What follows are 22 T cell receptor beta chains derived from one specimen sequenced in a study of blood T cell repertoires in COVID-19 (dated by TCRdb to about 2020). Library preparation used the immunoSEQ multiplex PCR assay. TCRdb's version of the immuneACCESS table is confined to in-frame rearrangements and falls short of the full clone set. An unresolved V gene accounts for under half of the shortfall where checked; the remainder is of unknown origin. Within this sample are about 69,000 clones, with around 77% of them counted one time only. The top ten clones comprise 16% of the sample. Sequenced material: peripheral blood. The receptors were sampled from a man in his fifties or sixties with acute or convalescent COVID-19.

This chain's CDR3 is CASSIRPVRGEKLFF. As DNA, the CDR3 is TGCGCCAGCAGCATTCGGCCTGTCCGGGGGGAAAAACTGTTTTTT. The V and J genes are TRBV5-1 and TRBJ1-4, with TRBD1 as a possible D gene (5 bases). With 4 bases removed from V and 8 bases from J, the gap between germline ends came to 18 bases. Per the germline V gene, CDR1 is SGHRS and CDR2 is YFSETQ. CDR3 size: 15 residues.

Comments on this clone: One junction end disagrees with the germline gene, perhaps due to a read error. The chain combines TRBV18 with TRBJ1-4; D is unclear. CDR1 and CDR2 from the germline V gene are KGHSH and LQKENI. The CDR3 length is 16 residues. The CDR3 reads CASSPRTTSYLENLFF. CDR3 nucleotides: TGTGCCAGCTCACCACGTACGACATCGTATCTGGAAAATCTGTTTTTT. The full variable domain, completed using reference TRBV18 and TRBJ1-4, is NAGVMQNPRHLVRRRGQEARLRCSPMKGHSHVYWYRQLPEEGLKFMVYLQKENIIDESGMPKERFSAEFPKEGPSILRIQQVVRGDSAAYFCASSPRTTSYLENLFFGSGTQLSVL.

The genes are TRBV4-3 and TRBJ2-4, with 16 bases fitting TRBD2. Trimming removed 2 bases from V and 9 bases from J; junction bases left unmatched: 7. The germline V gene encodes CDR1 LGHNA and CDR2 YSLEER. CDR3 length equals 17 residues. CDR3 nucleotide sequence: TGCGCCAGCAGCCAAATGGGACTAGCGGGGGGGGCAGGCATTCAGTACTTC. Protein product: CASSQMGLAGGAGIQYF.

This chain connects TRBV19 to TRBJ1-1; TRBD1 matches 8 bases. V lost 7 bases to trimming and J lost 4 bases; unmatched junction nucleotides: 5. The germline V gene encodes CDR1 LNHDA and CDR2 SQIVND (reference sequence). This CDR3 is built from 13 residues. CDR3 DNA sequence: TGTGCCAGTACCAACGACAGGGGCACTGAAGCTTTCTTT. Encoded protein: CASTNDRGTEAFF.

In this sample, this clone turned up a few times. This chain joins TRBV6-2 or TRBV6-3 and TRBJ2-7; 8 bases fit TRBD1. Germline CDR1 reads MNHEY; CDR2 reads SVGEGT. The CDR3 spans 15 residues. The V gene end was trimmed by 6 bases and the J gene end by 3 bases; junction bases not matched to a gene: 10. DNA for the CDR3: TGTGCCAGCAGCTCGGACAGGGAGGTTTTCTACGAGCAGTACTTC. This translates into CASSSDREVFYEQYF.

This clone was detected a few times. The rearrangement uses TRBV6-5 and TRBJ1-2; D call uncertain. This CDR3 is 16 amino acids long. The V gene's germline CDR1 is MNHEY and CDR2 SVGAGI. The germline V and J ends were trimmed by 4 bases and 4 bases, with 19 bases remaining between them. The CDR3 nucleotides are TGTGCCAGCAGTTTCCTCGCCGTCGGGGAGGCCTATGGCTACACCTTC. The encoded protein is CASSFLAVGEAYGYTF.

The chain has TRBV5-1 and TRBJ1-3, with a tentative D call TRBD1 (6 bases). Germline V CDR1 and CDR2: SGHRS, YFSETQ. V lost 4 bases, J lost 0 bases, and 11 bases lay in between. The CDR3 runs to 15 residues. In DNA, the CDR3 is TGCGCCAGCAGCCCCGGACAGATCTCTGGAAACACCATATATTTT. Translation: CASSPGQISGNTIYF.

J is TRBJ1-6 and V is TRBV7-6, with unresolved D. Per germline, CDR1 SGHVS and CDR2 FNYEAQ. Trimming left V 0 bases short and J 6 bases short, with 12 bases between. CDR3 size: 16 residues. DNA of the CDR3: TGTGCCAGCAGCTTAGCGTTGGCAGGTCTTAATTCACCCCTCCACTTT. Its protein is CASSLALAGLNSPLHF.

The rearrangement uses TRBV7-9 and TRBJ2-7; D unresolved. CDR1 and CDR2 from the germline V gene are SEHNR and FQNEAQ (reference sequence). The CDR3 has 14 residues. V was trimmed by 5 bases and J by 0 bases, leaving 11 bases between them. The CDR3 DNA reads as TGTGCCAGCAGCCTTTCCTCCTTCTCCTACGAGCAGTACTTC. Amino acid sequence: CASSLSSFSYEQYF.

The rearrangement uses TRBV11-2 and TRBJ1-1; 10 positions agree with TRBD1. Germline V lookup: CDR1 SGHAT, CDR2 FQNNGV. This CDR3 has 15 amino acids. V was clipped by 4 bases and J by 7 bases; unmatched bases: 9. In nucleotides, the CDR3 is TGTGCCAGCAGCTCACGGGACAGGGGTCGTTTTGAAGCTTTCTTT. Translating it yields CASSSRDRGRFEAFF.

Written as DNA, the CDR3 is TGTGCCAGCAGCCAGGGAGGTGGGGGCACAGATACGCAGTATTTT. It codes for CASSQGGGGTDTQYF. V is TRBV14 and J is TRBJ2-3; D might be TRBD2 (6 bases). CDR1 is SGHDN, CDR2 FVKESK, per germline. The CDR3 spans 15 residues. The V and J ends lost 3 bases and 1 base respectively, with 11 bases between them.

The rearrangement links TRBV28 to TRBJ1-5, with D perhaps matching TRBD1 (5 bases). CDR1 is MDHEN and CDR2 is SYDVKM in the germline V gene. Trimming stripped 5 bases from V and 4 bases from J, with 15 bases between. This CDR3 spans 15 amino acids. For the CDR3, the DNA is TGTGCCAGCAGTAACCGGGGGATTGAGAATCAGCCCCAGCATTTT. Its protein is CASSNRGIENQPQHF.

This clone was observed a single time. The genes are TRBV3-1 (or the pseudogene TRBV3-2) and TRBJ1-5, with TRBD1 as a possible D gene (5 bases). The germline V and J ends were trimmed by 1 base and 6 bases, with 7 bases remaining between them. The CDR3 runs to 13 residues. The germline CDR1 and CDR2 sequences are LGHDT and YNNKEL (reference sequence). The CDR3 sequence is CASSQGRGQPQHF. The CDR3 nucleotides are TGTGCCAGCAGCCAAGGAAGGGGTCAGCCCCAGCATTTT.

This chain connects TRBV19 to TRBJ1-5; D gene unclear. Germline-derived CDR1 and CDR2 are LNHDA and SQIVND (reference sequence). V shed 9 bases and J shed 5 bases, with 5 bases lying between them. This CDR3 is 10 amino acids long. CDR3 sequence reads: CASNYQPQHF. The CDR3, as DNA: TGTGCCAGCAATTATCAGCCCCAGCATTTT.

There are a few counts of this clone. V is TRBV19 and J is TRBJ1-1; 7 bases agree with TRBD1. CDR3 length equals 16 residues. V trimming: 4 bases; J trimming: 4 bases; junction bases outside the gene matches: 12. The germline V gene encodes CDR1 LNHDA and CDR2 SQIVND (reference sequence). The CDR3 nucleotides are TGTGCCAGTAGTACCCTTATGACAGGGCGTTTCACTGAAGCTTTCTTT. Residues: CASSTLMTGRFTEAFF.

This clone has more than one count but fewer than ten. The gene calls are TRBV9 and TRBJ1-1, with 8 bases identical to TRBD1. V shed 4 bases and J 1 base; nucleotides not matched to a gene: 3. The CDR3 contains 14 residues. Germline CDR1 SGDLS, CDR2 YYNGEE. As DNA, the CDR3 is TGTGCCAGCAGCAAGGGACAGGAGAACACTGAAGCTTTCTTT. Amino acids: CASSKGQENTEAFF.

This sequence joins TRBV9 and TRBJ2-3, with D unclear. The CDR3 consists of 13 residues. Germline V gene data show CDR1 as SGDLS and CDR2 as YYNGEE. The V gene lost 2 bases and the J gene lost 4 bases, with 8 bases spanning the gap. CDR3 in amino acids: CASSVEHSDTQYF. The CDR3 DNA follows: TGTGCCAGCAGCGTTGAACATTCAGATACGCAGTATTTT. Based on the CDR3 plus reference TRBV9 and TRBJ2-3, the full variable domain is DSGVTQTPKHLITATGQRVTLRCSPRSGDLSVYWYQQSLDQGLQFLIQYYNGEERAKGNILERFSAQQFPDLHSELNLSSLELGDSALYFCASSVEHSDTQYFGPGTRLTVL.

V is TRBV5-1 and J is TRBJ1-2, with TRBD1 identical over 7 bases. The CDR3 runs 14 residues. CDR1 and CDR2 from the germline V gene are SGHRS and YFSETQ. V shed 0 bases, J shed 2 bases, and the junction held 1 base outside the gene matches. The CDR3 DNA reads as TGCGCCAGCAGCTTGGACAGGGGAAACTATGGCTACACCTTC. Its protein is CASSLDRGNYGYTF.

The chain employs TRBV10-1 and TRBJ2-5; 11 nucleotides line up with TRBD2. V was pared by 4 bases and J by 2 bases, with 3 bases of the junction left unmatched. Looked up from germline, CDR1 is WNHNN and CDR2 is SYGVQD (reference sequence). This CDR3 spans 15 amino acids. CDR3 loop: CASSALAGEQETQYF. CDR3 bases: TGCGCCAGCAGTGCACTAGCGGGGGAACAAGAGACCCAGTACTTC.

The V gene is TRBV9, the J gene TRBJ2-3; 7 bases are shared with TRBD2. J lost 0 bases, V lost 0 bases, and 4 bases had no gene match. The CDR3 is 16 residues long. The V gene's germline CDR1 is SGDLS and CDR2 YYNGEE. The DNA of the CDR3 is TGTGCCAGCAGCGTAGGGAGGGGACTAAGCACAGATACGCAGTATTTT. Translated: CASSVGRGLSTDTQYF.

The V gene is TRBV21-1, the J gene TRBJ1-4; the table's D call, TRBD1, has no DNA check behind it. TRBV21-1 is a pseudogene. The CDR3 covers 15 residues. For the CDR3, the DNA is TGTGCCAGCAGCAAAGAGTACAGGGGGGATGAAAAACTGTTTTTT. Protein product: CASSKEYRGDEKLFF.

This sequence joins TRBV6-2 or TRBV6-3 and TRBJ1-5; possible D gene TRBD1, 5 bases. The length of the CDR3 is 15 residues. CDR1 is MNHEY, CDR2 SVGEGT, per germline. V lost 6 bases to trimming and J lost 6 bases, with 18 bases between them. CDR3 DNA: TGTGCCAGCAGCCCGACAGTTCTGTTCGGTCAGCCCCAGCATTTT. Encoded protein: CASSPTVLFGQPQHF.